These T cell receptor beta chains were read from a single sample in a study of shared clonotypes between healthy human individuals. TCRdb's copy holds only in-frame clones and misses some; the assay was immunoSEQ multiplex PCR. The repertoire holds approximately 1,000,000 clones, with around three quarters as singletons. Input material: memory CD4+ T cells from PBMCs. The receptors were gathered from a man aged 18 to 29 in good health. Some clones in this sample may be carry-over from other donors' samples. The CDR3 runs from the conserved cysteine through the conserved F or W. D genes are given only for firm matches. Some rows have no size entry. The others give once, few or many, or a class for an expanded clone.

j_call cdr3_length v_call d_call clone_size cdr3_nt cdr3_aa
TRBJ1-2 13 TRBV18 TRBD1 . TGTGCCAGCTCACCCGGGACAGAAGATGGCTACACCTTC CASSPGTEDGYTF
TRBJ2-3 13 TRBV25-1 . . TGTGCCAGCAGCCCCAGGGCCCCGGATACGCAGTATTTT CASSPRAPDTQYF
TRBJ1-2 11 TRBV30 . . TGTGCCTGGAGGGGTGACTATGGCTACACCTTC CAWRGDYGYTF
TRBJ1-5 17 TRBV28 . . TGTGCCAGCAGTCACCTTAAGGACCTCAGGGGCAGTCAGCCCCAGCATTTT CASSHLKDLRGSQPQHF
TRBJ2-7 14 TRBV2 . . TGTGCCAGCAGCCTAATGGGGGGGCTAGGCGAGCAGTACTTC CASSLMGGLGEQYF
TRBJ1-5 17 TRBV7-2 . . TGTGCCAGCACCTTAGGGGGGACGAGGGGGAGTATTCAGCCCCAGCATTTT CASTLGGTRGSIQPQHF
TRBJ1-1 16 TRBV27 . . TGTGCCAGCAGTTTATCGTCGAGGGTTGGGAACACTGAAGCTTTCTTT CASSLSSRVGNTEAFF
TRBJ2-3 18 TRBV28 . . TGTGCCAGCAGTTTTGGAGGGTTTCGCGGCAGCCACACAGATACGCAGTATTTT CASSFGGFRGSHTDTQYF
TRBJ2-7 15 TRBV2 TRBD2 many TGTGCCAGCAGACTAGCGGGGCAGGGGTTTTACGAGCAGTACTTC CASRLAGQGFYEQYF
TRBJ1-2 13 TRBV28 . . TGTGCCAGCCGCGGGGGCGCTAACTATGGCTACACCTTC CASRGGANYGYTF
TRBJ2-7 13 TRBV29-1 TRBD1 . TGCAGCATACAGTGGGACAGCGCCTACGAGCAGTACTTC CSIQWDSAYEQYF
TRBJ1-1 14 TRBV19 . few TGTGCCAGTAGTTTAACGGGACAGAACACTGAAGCTTTCTTT CASSLTGQNTEAFF
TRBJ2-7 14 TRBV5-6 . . TGTGCCAGCAGCCCCGGACCGCAAACCTACGAGCAGTACTTC CASSPGPQTYEQYF
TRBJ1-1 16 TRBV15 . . TGTGCCACCAGCAGAGATCCTCGGGCTGTATCGGCTGAAGCTTTCTTT CATSRDPRAVSAEAFF
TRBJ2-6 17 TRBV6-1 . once TGTGCCAGCAGTGAATCTGGGGTGCTCTCTGGGGCCAACGTCCTGACTTTC CASSESGVLSGANVLTF
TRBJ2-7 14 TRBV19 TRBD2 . TGTGCCAGTACAGCGGGAGGGGGTCCCTACGAGCAGTACTTC CASTAGGGPYEQYF
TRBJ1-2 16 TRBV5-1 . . TGCGCCAGCAGCTTGGAGCCGGGGGGAAAGAACTATGGCTACACCTTC CASSLEPGGKNYGYTF
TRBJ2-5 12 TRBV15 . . TGTGCCACCAGCCCCCACGGGGAGACCCAGTACTTC CATSPHGETQYF
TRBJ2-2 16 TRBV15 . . TGTGCCACCAGCAGAGCGGGGGTTTTCAACACCGGGGAGCTGTTTTTT CATSRAGVFNTGELFF
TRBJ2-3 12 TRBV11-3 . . TGTGCCAGCAGCTTAAATACAGATACGCAGTATTTT CASSLNTDTQYF
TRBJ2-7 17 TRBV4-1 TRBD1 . TGCGCCAGCAGCCAAGGATTACCGGGACAGGCGTCCTACGAGCAGTACTTC CASSQGLPGQASYEQYF
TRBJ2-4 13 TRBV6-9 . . TGTGCCAGAAGCCGGGACGGTGAGTACATTCAGTACTTC CARSRDGEYIQYF
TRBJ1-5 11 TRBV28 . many TGTGCCAGCAGGGGGACCAGAGCCCAGCATTTT CASRGTRAQHF
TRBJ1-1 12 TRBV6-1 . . TGTGCCAGCAGTGAACCTACCACTGAAGCTTTCTTT CASSEPTTEAFF
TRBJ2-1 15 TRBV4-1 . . TGCGCCAGCAGACTACGGACCGGGGACTACAATGAGCAGTTCTTC CASRLRTGDYNEQFF
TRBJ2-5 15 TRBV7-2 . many TGTGCCAGCAGCTCCTCCGGGCAAAGCCAAGAGACCCAGTACTTC CASSSSGQSQETQYF
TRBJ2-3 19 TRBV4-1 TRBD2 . TGCGCCAGCAGCCCATCGGGGACTAGCGGAGCTTTAGGCACAGATACGCAGTATTTT CASSPSGTSGALGTDTQYF
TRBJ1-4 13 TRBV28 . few TGTGCCAGCGGCCGGGACCCTAATGAAAAACTGTTTTTT CASGRDPNEKLFF
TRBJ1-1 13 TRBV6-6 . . TGTGCCAGCAGTTACGGGGCCACCACTGAAGCTTTCTTT CASSYGATTEAFF